The text below deals with one T cell receptor (beta chain). The PCR made use of 60 Vbeta and 13 Jbeta primers. As originally analysed: Roughly 11 million shared chains were among around 80 million unique TCR beta chains counted in a later analysis. TCRdb's table, derived via immunoSEQ multiplex PCR, lists solely in-frame clones and lacks some. V and J calls and clone size come straight from that table; D and trimming were deduced from the DNA. This sample's table reports some 140,000 clones. This record comes from a study of cytomegalovirus exposure and HLA in healthy donors. The sequenced material came from PBMCs. This TCR was recovered from a woman aged 40 to 50 in good health and CMV-seronegative.

This CDR3 is CASSDNLDSPSNYGYTF. CDR3 bases: TGTGCCAGCAGCGACAATCTGGACAGCCCTTCTAACTATGGCTACACCTTC. V usage is TRBV9 and J usage is TRBJ1-2; possibly TRBD1 for D (6 bases). This CDR3 is 17 amino acids long. V lost 3 bases and J lost 0, with 18 bases in between. The V gene's germline CDR1 is SGDLS and CDR2 YYNGEE.